These 12 T cell receptor beta chains originate from one sample sequenced in a study of T cell responses to AZD1222 COVID-19 vaccine. The method was immunoSEQ multiplex PCR; TCRdb's version includes in-frame clones alone and lacks a portion of them. Among under 100,000 clones listed, about 91% were seen once. Here the sequenced sample was peripheral blood, taken on day 0 of MenACWY control vaccination. Receptors were obtained from an adult in good health.

The CDR3 protein is CASSGQMWSGSPLHF. In nucleotides, the CDR3 is TGTGCCAGTAGTGGACAGATGTGGTCCGGCTCACCCCTCCACTTT. This chain links TRBV19 with TRBJ1-6, with D possibly matching TRBD1 (6 bases). Germline V gives CDR1 LNHDA, CDR2 SQIVND (reference sequence). The CDR3 is 15 amino acids. Trimming shortened V by 5 bases and J by 10 bases, and 18 bases separated the two germline ends.

The chain is built from TRBV29-1 and TRBJ2-2; D is tentatively TRBD1 or TRBD2 (5 bases each). Germline V lookup: CDR1 SQVTM, CDR2 ANQGSEA. This CDR3 contains 12 residues. V was pared by 7 bases and J by 2 bases, with 8 bases between. In nucleotides, the CDR3 is TGCAGCGGTCGGGGCAACACCGGGGAGCTGTTTTTT. Translating it yields CSGRGNTGELFF.

J is TRBJ1-1 and V is TRBV2, with D uncertain. CDR1 SNHLY and CDR2 FYNNEI come from the germline V gene. The CDR3 loop spans 13 amino acids. Trimming removed 7 bases from V and 5 bases from J, with 14 bases in between. The DNA of the CDR3 is TGTGCCAGCAACGTCGGTTGGGAAACTGAAGCTTTCTTT. Translation gives CASNVGWETEAFF.

This clone was counted between two and nine times. The chain joins TRBV5-1 to TRBJ2-1, with 9 bases aligning to TRBD2. Per germline, CDR1 SGHRS and CDR2 YFSETQ. J lost 9 bases, V lost 0 bases, and 10 bases had no gene match. There are 16 residues in the CDR3. The CDR3 sequence: CASSLGFSGSLGEQFF. The CDR3 DNA reads as TGCGCCAGCAGCTTGGGGTTTAGCGGGAGCCTGGGTGAGCAGTTCTTC.

This chain links TRBV5-5 with TRBJ2-7, with a weak D call TRBD2 (6 bases). Between the trimmed V and J ends, which lost 4 bases and 0 bases, there was a span of 14 bases. The CDR3 is 15 residues long. Looked up from germline, CDR1 is SGHKS and CDR2 is YYEKEE (reference sequence). CDR3 amino acids: CASSPGTVTSYEQYF. CDR3 nucleotides: TGTGCCAGCAGCCCGGGGACTGTTACCTCCTACGAGCAGTACTTC.

The rearrangement uses TRBV5-1 and TRBJ2-3; D gene ambiguous. Per the germline V gene, CDR1 is SGHRS and CDR2 is YFSETQ. V lost 0 bases and J lost 0, with 5 bases in between. The CDR3 has 14 amino acids. This CDR3 reads CASSLARSTDTQYF. Here the CDR3 DNA reads TGCGCCAGCAGCTTGGCCCGAAGCACAGATACGCAGTATTTT. Complete variable domain (other parts from reference TRBV5-1 and TRBJ2-3): KAGVTQTPRYLIKTRGQQVTLSCSPISGHRSVSWYQQTPGQGLQFLFEYFSETQRNKGNFPGRFSGRQFSNSRSEMNVSTLELGDSALYLCASSLARSTDTQYFGPGTRLTVL.

J is TRBJ1-2 and V is TRBV19; D is uncertain. Germline lookup yields CDR1 LNHDA and CDR2 SQIVND (reference sequence). V lost 5 bases and J lost 4, with 14 bases in between. The CDR3 contains 14 residues. The CDR3: CASSPSVQRYGYTF. CDR3 in DNA: TGTGCCAGTAGTCCCTCTGTCCAGCGCTATGGCTACACCTTC. Supplemented by reference TRBV19 and TRBJ1-2, the full variable domain reads DGGITQSPKYLFRKEGQNVTLSCEQNLNHDAMYWYRQDPGQGLRLIYYSQIVNDFQKGDIAEGYSVSREKKESFPLTVTSAQKNPTAFYLCASSPSVQRYGYTFGSGTRLTVV.

This chain uses TRBV23-1 with TRBJ1-5; TRBD1 might be the D (6 bases). TRBV23-1 is an ORF, with its function uncertain. The CDR3 is 17 residues long. Trimming left V 0 bases short and J 4 bases short, with 16 bases between. The CDR3 coding sequence is TGCGCCAGCAGTCAATCCTGGGGGCTGGGAGAAAATCAGCCCCAGCATTTT. This gives the protein CASSQSWGLGENQPQHF.

The genes are TRBV19 and TRBJ1-2; D possibly corresponds to TRBD1 (5 bases). V shed 9 bases and J shed 1 base, with 15 bases lying between them. The CDR3 is 14 residues long. In germline, CDR1 is LNHDA, CDR2 SQIVND (reference sequence). CDR3 nucleotide sequence: TGTGCCAGCTCAGGAGGGGCCAGTAACTATGGCTACACCTTC. Encoded protein: CASSGGASNYGYTF.

The CDR3 DNA reads TGTGCCAGCAGCGTATTTGAGGCAGGCACCTCTGGAAACACCATATATTTT. Protein: CASSVFEAGTSGNTIYF. The chain is built from TRBV9 and TRBJ1-3; D is unresolved. Germline-derived CDR1 and CDR2 are SGDLS and YYNGEE. The CDR3 is 17 amino acids. The V end lost 1 base, the J end lost 0 bases, and 14 bases lay between the germline ends.

The gene calls are TRBV7-8 and TRBJ2-2, with D possibly being TRBD1 or TRBD2 (5 bases each). The CDR3 is 19 residues long. Germline lookup yields CDR1 SGHVS and CDR2 FQNEAQ. The V and J ends lost 0 bases and 5 bases respectively, with 22 bases between them. CDR3: CASSLARVAGALKTGELFF. The CDR3 nucleotides read TGTGCCAGCAGCTTAGCCCGGGTCGCCGGGGCCTTGAAGACCGGGGAGCTGTTTTTT.

The gene calls are TRBV18 and TRBJ2-4; TRBD1 agrees at 7 bases. This CDR3 has 16 residues. Trimming cost V 2 bases and J 1 base; bases outside gene matches: 5. CDR1 KGHSH and CDR2 LQKENI come from the germline V gene. CDR3 DNA: TGTGCCAGCTCACCAACGACAGGGTTCGCCAAAAACATTCAGTACTTC. Translated: CASSPTTGFAKNIQYF.